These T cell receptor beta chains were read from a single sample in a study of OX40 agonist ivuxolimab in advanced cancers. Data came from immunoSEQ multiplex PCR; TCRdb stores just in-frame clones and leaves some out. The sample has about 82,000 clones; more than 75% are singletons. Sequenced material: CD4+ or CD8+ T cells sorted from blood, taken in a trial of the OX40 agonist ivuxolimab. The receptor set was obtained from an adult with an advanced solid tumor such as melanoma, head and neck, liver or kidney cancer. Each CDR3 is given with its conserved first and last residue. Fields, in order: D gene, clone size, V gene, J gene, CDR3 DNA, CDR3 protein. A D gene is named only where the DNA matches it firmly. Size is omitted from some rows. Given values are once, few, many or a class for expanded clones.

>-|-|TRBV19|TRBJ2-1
TGTGCCAGTAGTAAGCCCGGCGGATCCTACAATGAGCAGTTCTTC
CASSKPGGSYNEQFF
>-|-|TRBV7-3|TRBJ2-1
TGTGCCAGCAGCTTAAATCCGGCGGGGAGCTCCTACAATGAGCAGTTCTTC
CASSLNPAGSSYNEQFF
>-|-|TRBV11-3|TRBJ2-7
TGTGCCAGCAGCTTAAATTATCTGGACGAGCAGTACTTC
CASSLNYLDEQYF
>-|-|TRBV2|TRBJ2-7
TGTGCCAGCAGTGAAAGGCGGGCAGTTAACTCCTACGAGCAGTACTTC
CASSERRAVNSYEQYF
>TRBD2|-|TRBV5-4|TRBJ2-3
TGTGCCAGCAGCTCAGGACTAGCGGGAGTGGCAGATACGCAGTATTTT
CASSSGLAGVADTQYF
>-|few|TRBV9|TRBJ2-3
TGTGCCAGCGGACGGGGAGATACGCAGTATTTT
CASGRGDTQYF
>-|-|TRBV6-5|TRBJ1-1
TGTGCCAGCAGTTCTTACCGGACTGAAGCTTTCTTT
CASSSYRTEAFF
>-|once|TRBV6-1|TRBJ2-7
TGTGCCAGCGTGGACCCGTACTCCTACGAGCAGTACTTC
CASVDPYSYEQYF
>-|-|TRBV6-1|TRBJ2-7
TGTGCCAGCAGTGACCACTACGAGCAGTACTTC
CASSDHYEQYF
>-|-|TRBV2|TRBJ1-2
TGTGCCAGCTCCATGGAGGGGGGCTATGGCTATGGCTACACCTTC
CASSMEGGYGYGYTF
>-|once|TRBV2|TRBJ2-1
TGTGCCAGCCACAGGACTCCTACCTACAATGAGCAGTTCTTC
CASHRTPTYNEQFF
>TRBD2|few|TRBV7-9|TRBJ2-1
TGTGCCAGCAGCCCCCGGGGGGACGGGGCCTACAATGAGCAGTTCTTC
CASSPRGDGAYNEQFF
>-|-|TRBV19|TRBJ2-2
TGTGCCAGTAGTCAACCCGTGTGGGGGGCCATCAACACCGGGGAGCTGTTTTTT
CASSQPVWGAINTGELFF
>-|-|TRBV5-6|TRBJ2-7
TGTGCCAGCAGCTTGCGACCTAGACTCGAGCAGTACTTC
CASSLRPRLEQYF
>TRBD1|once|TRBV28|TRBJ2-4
TGTGCCAGCAGTTTGCCAGGGGGAAGCATTCAGTACTTC
CASSLPGGSIQYF
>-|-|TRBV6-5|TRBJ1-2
TGTGCCAGCAGCCGTGGGGGCAACTATGGCTACACCTTC
CASSRGGNYGYTF
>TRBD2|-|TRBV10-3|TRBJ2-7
TGTGCCACGGGAACGCGGGAGCGGGCCTACGAGCAGTACTTC
CATGTRERAYEQYF
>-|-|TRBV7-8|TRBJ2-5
TGTGCCAGCAGAAAGGGTCGCCAAGAGACCCAGTACTTC
CASRKGRQETQYF
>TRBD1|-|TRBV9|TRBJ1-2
TGTGCCAGCAGCGGGACAGGGGCGTATGGCTACACCTTC
CASSGTGAYGYTF
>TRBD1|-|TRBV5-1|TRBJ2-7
TGCGCCAGCAGCTTGGCACAGGGGGACGGGGAGCAGTACTTC
CASSLAQGDGEQYF
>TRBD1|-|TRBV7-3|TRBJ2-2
TGTGCCAGCAGCTTGGGAACGACAGGGGTCGGGGAGCTGTTTTTT
CASSLGTTGVGELFF
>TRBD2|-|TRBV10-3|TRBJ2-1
TGTGCCATCAGTGAGTCCTTACTAGCGGGTCTTGAGCAGTTCTTC
CAISESLLAGLEQFF
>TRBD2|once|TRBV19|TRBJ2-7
TGTGCCAGTAGTATCAATAGCGGGAGGGCCGAGCAGTACTTC
CASSINSGRAEQYF
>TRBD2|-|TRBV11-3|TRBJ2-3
TGTGCCAGCAGCATCCTAACTAGCGGGATCCTTTATTTT
CASSILTSGILYF
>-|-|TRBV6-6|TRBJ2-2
TGTGCCAGCAACCAGGGCGGAAGCGGAAACACCGGGGAGCTGTTTTTT
CASNQGGSGNTGELFF
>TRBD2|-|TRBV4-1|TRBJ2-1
TGCGCCAGCAGCCCAAATTCCGGGACTAGCATTTACAATGAGCAGTTCTTC
CASSPNSGTSIYNEQFF
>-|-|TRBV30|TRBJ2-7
TGTGCCTGGTCCAACAGCCACTACGAGCAGTACTTC
CAWSNSHYEQYF
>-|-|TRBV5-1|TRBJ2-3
TGCGCCAGCAGCTTTGACACGGGCGGTGATACGCAGTATTTT
CASSFDTGGDTQYF
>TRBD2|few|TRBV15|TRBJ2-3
TGTGCCACCAGCGCTAGCGGGGGTTTTAGCACAGATACGCAGTATTTT
CATSASGGFSTDTQYF
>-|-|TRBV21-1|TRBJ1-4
TGTGCCAGCAGCAACCAGGGCCACAGGGGGCGAGGTGAAAAACTGTTTTTT
CASSNQGHRGRGEKLFF
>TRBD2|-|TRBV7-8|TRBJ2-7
TGTGCCAGCAGCTTAAGCGGGGGGGCCGCCTACGAGCAGTACTTC
CASSLSGGAAYEQYF
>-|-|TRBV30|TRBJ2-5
TGTGCCTGGGGGACACAGGAGACCCAGTACTTC
CAWGTQETQYF
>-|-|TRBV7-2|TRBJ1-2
TGTGCCAGCAGCCCGGACGTAAACTATGGCTACACCTTC
CASSPDVNYGYTF
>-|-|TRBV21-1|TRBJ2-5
TGTGCCAGCAGCAAACGTCGCGGAGCCACGGAGACCCAGTACTTC
CASSKRRGATETQYF
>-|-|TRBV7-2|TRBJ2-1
TGTGCCAGCAGCTTAGGTACTAGTATAAGCAATGAGCAGTTCTTC
CASSLGTSISNEQFF
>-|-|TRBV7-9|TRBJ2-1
TGTGCCAGCAGCTTTGTGCCTAGCGTTTACAATGAGCAGTTCTTC
CASSFVPSVYNEQFF
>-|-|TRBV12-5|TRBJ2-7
TGTGCTAGTGGTTTGGCTCCCGGACTCCGGACCTACGAGCAGTACTTC
CASGLAPGLRTYEQYF
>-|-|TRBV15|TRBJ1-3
TGTGCCACCAGCACCCGTTTGGGGGAATTGGACACCATATATTTT
CATSTRLGELDTIYF
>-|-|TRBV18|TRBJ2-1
TGTGCCAGCTCACCAGATCACAATGAGCAGTTCTTC
CASSPDHNEQFF
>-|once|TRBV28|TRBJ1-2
TGTGCCAGCAGTTTCCAAATCCCCTCCGCGGACAGCCGGTATGGCTACACCTTC
CASSFQIPSADSRYGYTF
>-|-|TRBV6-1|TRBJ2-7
TGTGCCAGCATTCCTTCGCTCTCCTACGAGCAGTACTTC
CASIPSLSYEQYF
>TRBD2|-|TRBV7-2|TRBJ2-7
TGTGCCAGCAGCCCCCGTGGCGGGGGTGGTGTCGAGCAGTACTTC
CASSPRGGGGVEQYF
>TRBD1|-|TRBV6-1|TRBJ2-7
TGTGCCAGCAGTGAAGAAGGACAGGGGAGCTCCTACGAGCAGTACTTC
CASSEEGQGSSYEQYF
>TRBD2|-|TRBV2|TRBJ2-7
TGTGCCAGCAGATTAGCGGGAGGGCAAAACGAGCAGTACTTC
CASRLAGGQNEQYF
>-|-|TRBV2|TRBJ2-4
TGTGCCAGCAGTGGGGATCTAGTCGGGGCCAAAAACATTCAGTACTTC
CASSGDLVGAKNIQYF
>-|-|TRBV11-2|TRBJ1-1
TGTGCCAGCAGCTTAAATTCGGGGGCCGGGGACACTGAAGCTTTCTTT
CASSLNSGAGDTEAFF
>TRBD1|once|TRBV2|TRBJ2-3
TGTGCCAGCATCCTGACAGGGGGCACAGATACGCAGTATTTT
CASILTGGTDTQYF
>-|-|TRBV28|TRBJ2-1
TGTGCCAGCAGTCCTCCCGGCAGCGGGTACAATGAGCAGTTCTTC
CASSPPGSGYNEQFF
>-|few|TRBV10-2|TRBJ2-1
TGCGCCAGCAAACAGGGTGAGCAGTTCTTC
CASKQGEQFF
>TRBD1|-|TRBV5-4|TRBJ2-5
TGTGCCAGCAGCACCACAGGGGAAGAGACCCAGTACTTC
CASSTTGEETQYF
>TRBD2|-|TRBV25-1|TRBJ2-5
TGTGCCAGCAGTGAACCCAGCGGGAGGGCCACCGAGACCCAGTACTTC
CASSEPSGRATETQYF
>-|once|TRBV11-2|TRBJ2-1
TGTGCCAGCAGCTTTGGTTCCGAGCAGTTCTTC
CASSFGSEQFF